The TCR beta chain described here comes from a study of T cell repertoires in cytomegalovirus infection. Study in general: Indications of both CMV infection and matching HLA type were provided by public TCR beta signatures.

TCRdb used MiXCR to reprocess the reads, holding one entry per CDR3 protein. The table has fewer than 650,000 distinct CDR3 sequences, approximately 40% seen once. J lost 0 bases, V lost 5 bases, and 1 base had no gene match. The CDR3 length is 15 residues. CDR1 and CDR2 (germline): SGHTA, FQGNSA. This clonotype occurred a few times. Its antigen is as yet unknown. The clonotype originates from a human donor in good health (CMV status not recorded). Some clones in this sample may be carry-over from other donors' samples. The material was cultured PBMCs, obtained from culture after CMV antigen stimulation. The gene calls are TRBV7-2 and TRBJ2-2; the match to TRBD2 covers 9 bases. The CDR3 nucleotides read TGTGCCAGCAGCCGACTAGCGGCGAACACCGGGGAGCTGTTTTTT. Translation gives CASSRLAANTGELFF.